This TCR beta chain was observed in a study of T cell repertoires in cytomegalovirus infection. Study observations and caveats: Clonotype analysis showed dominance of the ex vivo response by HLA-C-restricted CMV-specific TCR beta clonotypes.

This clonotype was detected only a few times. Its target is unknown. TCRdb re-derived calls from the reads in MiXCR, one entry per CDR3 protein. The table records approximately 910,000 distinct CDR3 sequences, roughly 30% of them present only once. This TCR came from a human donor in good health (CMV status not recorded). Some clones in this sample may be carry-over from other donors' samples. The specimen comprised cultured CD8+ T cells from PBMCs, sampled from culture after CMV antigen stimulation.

CDR3 loop: CASSPRGGTWTEAFF. The CDR3 nucleotides read TGTGCCAGCAGCCCAAGGGGGGGGACCTGGACTGAAGCTTTCTTT. J is TRBJ1-1 and V is TRBV7-6, with D possibly being TRBD1 (6 bases). This CDR3 spans 15 amino acids. V gave up 5 bases and J gave up 5 bases, with 18 bases separating them. Per the germline V gene, CDR1 is SGHVS and CDR2 is FNYEAQ.